The present T cell receptor beta chain was sequenced within a study of blood T cells in healthy people across ages. Study-level results: Not knowing donor CMV status may have confounded expanded clonotype changes. More naive CD4+ cells and higher diversity marked long-lived donors relative to aged donors.

Looked up from germline, CDR1 is DFQATT and CDR2 is SNEGSKA (reference sequence). V was pared by 6 bases and J by 3 bases, with 8 bases of the junction left unmatched. The CDR3 is made up of 15 amino acids. For the second PCR, which ran for roughly 6 to 12 cycles, a sample-barcoded 5' primer and a J-beta primer mix were used. CDR3-containing paired-end reads numbered at least 2.5 million in each sample. TCRdb called the 5' RACE reads again in MiXCR, with one record for every CDR3 protein. The sample comprises 650,000 to 800,000 distinct CDR3 sequences, roughly half of which are singletons, and less than 15% rests with the top ten. About this clonotype itself: What it binds is not known.

Material: blood. The sequence derives from a woman over 75 in good health. The V and J genes are TRBV20-1 and TRBJ1-5, with TRBD1 matching over 10 bases. The CDR3 loop reads CSAVSGTGDNQPQHF. The CDR3 DNA reads as TGCAGTGCGGTCTCCGGGACAGGGGACAATCAGCCCCAGCATTTT.